This T cell receptor beta chain is from a study of prognosis after radiotherapy for stage I lung cancer. About the research overall: A median of approximately 7 months after radiotherapy, distant metastases were seen in several patients, while no significant progression was shown by 15. General study results and limits: Lower Shannon entropy after stereotactic body radiation therapy was observed in patients who went on to develop distant metastases.

Two sampling time points were used, and around 6 milliliters of peripheral blood were drawn at each. Amplification of the TCR beta CDR3 (from genomic DNA) was done by two-round multiplex PCR. The use of primers specific to each TRBV and TRBJ gene characterized first-round PCR. From the multiplex PCR reads, TCRdb called clonotypes with MiXCR, one entry per CDR3 protein. This table has about 59,000 distinct CDR3 sequences, roughly 29% appearing once. This CDR3 has 14 residues. From germline, CDR1 is SGHTA and CDR2 FQGNSA. V shed 5 bases and J shed 6 bases, with 16 bases lying between them. This clonotype was counted ten times or more. Its antigen is currently unknown.

The clonotype comes from a donor older than 45 with non-small cell lung cancer. The sequences come from PBMCs, collected before or after stereotactic body radiation therapy (not recorded which). V and J are TRBV7-2 and TRBJ1-2, with D unclear. CDR3 sequence: CASSAFAALDGYTF. For the CDR3, the DNA is TGTGCCAGCAGCGCGTTTGCAGCTTTGGATGGCTACACCTTC.